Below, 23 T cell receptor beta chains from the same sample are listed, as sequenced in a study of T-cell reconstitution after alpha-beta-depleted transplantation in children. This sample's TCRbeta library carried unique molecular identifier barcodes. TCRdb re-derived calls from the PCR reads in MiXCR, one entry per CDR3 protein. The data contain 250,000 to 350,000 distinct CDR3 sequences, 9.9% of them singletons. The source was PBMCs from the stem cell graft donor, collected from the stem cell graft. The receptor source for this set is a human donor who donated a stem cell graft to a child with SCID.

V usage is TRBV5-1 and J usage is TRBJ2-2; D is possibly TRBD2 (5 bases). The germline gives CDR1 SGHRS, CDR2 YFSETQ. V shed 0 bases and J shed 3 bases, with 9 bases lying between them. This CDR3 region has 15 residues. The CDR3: CASSLGGEHTGELFF. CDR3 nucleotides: TGCGCCAGCAGCTTGGGGGGAGAGCACACCGGGGAGCTGTTTTTT.

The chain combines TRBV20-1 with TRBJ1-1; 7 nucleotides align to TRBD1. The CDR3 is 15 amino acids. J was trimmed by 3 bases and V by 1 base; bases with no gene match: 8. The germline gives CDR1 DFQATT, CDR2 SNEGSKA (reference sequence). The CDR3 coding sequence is TGCAGTGCTAGAGGGCGTGGGACAGAAGACACTGAAGCTTTCTTT. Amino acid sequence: CSARGRGTEDTEAFF.

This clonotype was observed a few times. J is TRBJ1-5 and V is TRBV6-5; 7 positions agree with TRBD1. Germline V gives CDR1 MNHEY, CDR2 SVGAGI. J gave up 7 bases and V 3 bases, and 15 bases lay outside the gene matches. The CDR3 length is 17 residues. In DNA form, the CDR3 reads TGTGCCAGCAGTTATCCCGTACATGACAGGGCCGAACAGCCCCAGCATTTT. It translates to CASSYPVHDRAEQPQHF.

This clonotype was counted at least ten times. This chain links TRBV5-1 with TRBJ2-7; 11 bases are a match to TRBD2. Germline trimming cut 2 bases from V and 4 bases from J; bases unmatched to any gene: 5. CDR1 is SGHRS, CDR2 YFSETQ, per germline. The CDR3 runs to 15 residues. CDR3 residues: CASSFNSGGAYEQYF. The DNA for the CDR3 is TGCGCCAGCAGCTTTAATAGCGGGGGGGCGTACGAGCAGTACTTC.

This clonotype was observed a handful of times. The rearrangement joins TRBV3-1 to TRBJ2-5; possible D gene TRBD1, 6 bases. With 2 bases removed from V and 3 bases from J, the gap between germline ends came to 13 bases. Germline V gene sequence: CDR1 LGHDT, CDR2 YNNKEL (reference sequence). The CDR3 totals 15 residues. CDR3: CASSQFGAGEETQYF. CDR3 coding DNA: TGTGCCAGCAGCCAATTTGGGGCAGGGGAAGAGACCCAGTACTTC.

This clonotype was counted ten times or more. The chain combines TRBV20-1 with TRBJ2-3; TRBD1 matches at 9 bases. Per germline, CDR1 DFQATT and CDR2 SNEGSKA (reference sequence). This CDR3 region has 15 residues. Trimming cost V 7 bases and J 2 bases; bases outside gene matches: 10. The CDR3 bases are TGCAGTGTTGCTACAGGGGGCCCACACACAGATACGCAGTATTTT. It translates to CSVATGGPHTDTQYF.

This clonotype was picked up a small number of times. The CDR3 bases are TGTGCCAGCAGCGTATCAGGGCAGGGGCCCTACAATGAGCAGTTCTTC. Its protein is CASSVSGQGPYNEQFF. J is TRBJ2-1 and V is TRBV9, with TRBD1 as a possible D gene (6 bases). The CDR3 runs to 16 residues. The germline V gene has CDR1 SGDLS and CDR2 YYNGEE. The V and J ends lost 1 base and 2 bases respectively, with 13 bases between them.

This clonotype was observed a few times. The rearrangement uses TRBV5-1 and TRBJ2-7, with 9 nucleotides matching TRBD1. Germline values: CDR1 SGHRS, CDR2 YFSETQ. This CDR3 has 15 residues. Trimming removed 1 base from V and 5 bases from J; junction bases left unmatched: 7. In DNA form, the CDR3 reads TGCGCCAGCAGCTTGACACCGGGACAGGGAAACGAGCAGTACTTC. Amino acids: CASSLTPGQGNEQYF. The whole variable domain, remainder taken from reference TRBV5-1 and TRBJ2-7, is KAGVTQTPRYLIKTRGQQVTLSCSPISGHRSVSWYQQTPGQGLQFLFEYFSETQRNKGNFPGRFSGRQFSNSRSEMNVSTLELGDSALYLCASSLTPGQGNEQYFGPGTRLTVT.

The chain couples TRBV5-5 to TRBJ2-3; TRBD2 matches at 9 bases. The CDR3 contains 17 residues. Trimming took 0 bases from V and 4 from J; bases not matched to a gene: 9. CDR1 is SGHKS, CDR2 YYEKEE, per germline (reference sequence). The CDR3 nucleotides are TGTGCCAGCAGCTTGGCCACGCGGGGGGGCCTTGCAGATACGCAGTATTTT. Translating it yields CASSLATRGGLADTQYF.

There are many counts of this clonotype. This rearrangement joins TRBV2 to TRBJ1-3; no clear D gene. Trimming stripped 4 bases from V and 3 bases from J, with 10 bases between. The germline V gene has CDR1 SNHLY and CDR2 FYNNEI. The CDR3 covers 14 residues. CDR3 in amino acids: CASSGEGVGNTIYF. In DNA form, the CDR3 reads TGTGCCAGCAGTGGGGAGGGAGTTGGAAACACCATATATTTT. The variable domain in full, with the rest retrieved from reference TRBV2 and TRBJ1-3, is EPEVTQTPSHQVTQMGQEVILRCVPISNHLYFYWYRQILGQKVEFLVSFYNNEISEKSEIFDDQFSVERPDGSNFTLKIRSTKLEDSAMYFCASSGEGVGNTIYFGEGSWLTVV.

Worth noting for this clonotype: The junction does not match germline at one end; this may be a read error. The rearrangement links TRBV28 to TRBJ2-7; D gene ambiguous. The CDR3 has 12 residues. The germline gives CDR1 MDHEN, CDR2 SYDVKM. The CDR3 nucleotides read TGTGCCAGCAGTTCGGAACCCTACAAGCAGTACTTC. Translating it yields CASSSEPYKQYF.

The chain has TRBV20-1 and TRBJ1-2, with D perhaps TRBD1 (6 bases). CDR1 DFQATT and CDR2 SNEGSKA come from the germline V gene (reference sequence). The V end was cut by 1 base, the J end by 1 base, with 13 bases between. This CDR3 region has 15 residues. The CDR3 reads CSARGSGGDNYGYTF. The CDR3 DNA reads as TGCAGTGCTAGAGGATCTGGGGGCGATAACTATGGCTACACCTTC.

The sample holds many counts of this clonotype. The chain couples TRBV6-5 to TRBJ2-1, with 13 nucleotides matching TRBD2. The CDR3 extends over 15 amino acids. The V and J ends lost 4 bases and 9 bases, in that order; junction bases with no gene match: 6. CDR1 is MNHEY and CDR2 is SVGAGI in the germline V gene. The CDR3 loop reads CASSSGTSGAIEQFF. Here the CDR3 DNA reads TGTGCCAGCAGTTCCGGGACTAGCGGGGCTATTGAGCAGTTCTTC.

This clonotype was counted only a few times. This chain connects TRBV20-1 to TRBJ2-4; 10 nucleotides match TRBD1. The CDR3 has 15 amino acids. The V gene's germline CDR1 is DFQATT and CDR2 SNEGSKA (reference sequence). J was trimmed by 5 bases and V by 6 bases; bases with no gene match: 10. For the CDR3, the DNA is TGCAGTGCCAGAAGTCCGGGACAGGGGCAAAACATTCAGTACTTC. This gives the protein CSARSPGQGQNIQYF.

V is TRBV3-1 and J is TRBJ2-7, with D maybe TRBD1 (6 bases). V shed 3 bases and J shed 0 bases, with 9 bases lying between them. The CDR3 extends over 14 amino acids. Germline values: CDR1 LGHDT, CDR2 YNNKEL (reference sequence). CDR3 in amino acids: CASSQDRFSYEQYF. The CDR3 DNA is TGTGCCAGCAGCCAGGACAGATTCTCCTACGAGCAGTACTTC.

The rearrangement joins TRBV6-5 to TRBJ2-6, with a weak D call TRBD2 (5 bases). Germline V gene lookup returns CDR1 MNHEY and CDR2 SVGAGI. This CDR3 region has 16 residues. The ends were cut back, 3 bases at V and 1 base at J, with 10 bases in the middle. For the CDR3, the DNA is TGTGCCAGCAGTTATGGGAGAGGATCTGGGGCCAACGTCCTGACTTTC. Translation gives CASSYGRGSGANVLTF.

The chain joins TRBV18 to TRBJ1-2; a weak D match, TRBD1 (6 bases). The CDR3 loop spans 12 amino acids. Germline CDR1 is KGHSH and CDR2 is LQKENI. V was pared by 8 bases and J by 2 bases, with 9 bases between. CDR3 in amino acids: CASQGQNYGYTF. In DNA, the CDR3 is TGTGCCAGCCAAGGACAGAACTATGGCTACACCTTC.

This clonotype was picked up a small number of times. The CDR3 DNA follows: TGTGCCATCAGCGCGACTAGCGGGGGGCTTCAAGAGACCCAGTACTTC. Protein product: CAISATSGGLQETQYF. The rearrangement joins TRBV10-3 to TRBJ2-5; 13 nucleotides align to TRBD2. The CDR3 is 16 amino acids. The junction had 6 bases not matched to a gene; V was cut back by 6 bases and J by 2 bases. From germline, CDR1 is ENHRY and CDR2 SYGVKD.

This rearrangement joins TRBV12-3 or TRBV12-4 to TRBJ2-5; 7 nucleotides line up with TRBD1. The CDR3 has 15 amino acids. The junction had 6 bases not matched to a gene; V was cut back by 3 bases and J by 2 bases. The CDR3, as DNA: TGTGCCAGCAGTTTGACAGGGCTGGGGCAAGAGACCCAGTACTTC. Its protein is CASSLTGLGQETQYF.

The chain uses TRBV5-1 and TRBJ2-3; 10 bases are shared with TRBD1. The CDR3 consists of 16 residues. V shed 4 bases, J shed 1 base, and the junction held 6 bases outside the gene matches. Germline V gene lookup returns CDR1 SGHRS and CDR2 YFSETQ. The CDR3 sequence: CASSARDRGGTDTQYF. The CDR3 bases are TGCGCCAGCAGCGCCAGGGACAGGGGAGGCACAGATACGCAGTATTTT.

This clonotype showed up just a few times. CDR3 region: CASSLRTDANYGYTF. The CDR3 nucleotides read TGTGCCAGCAGCCTCCGGACAGATGCTAACTATGGCTACACCTTC. The chain has TRBV11-2 and TRBJ1-2; D might be TRBD1 (6 bases). The germline V gene has CDR1 SGHAT and CDR2 FQNNGV. The CDR3 runs to 15 residues. Trimming removed 5 bases from V and 0 bases from J, with 13 bases in between.

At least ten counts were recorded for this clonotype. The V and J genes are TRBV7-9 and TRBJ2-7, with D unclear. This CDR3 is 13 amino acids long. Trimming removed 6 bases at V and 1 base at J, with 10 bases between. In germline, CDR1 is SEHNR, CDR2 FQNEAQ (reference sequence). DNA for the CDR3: TGTGCCAGCAGTGATGACTGGTCCTACGAGCAGTACTTC. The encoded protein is CASSDDWSYEQYF.

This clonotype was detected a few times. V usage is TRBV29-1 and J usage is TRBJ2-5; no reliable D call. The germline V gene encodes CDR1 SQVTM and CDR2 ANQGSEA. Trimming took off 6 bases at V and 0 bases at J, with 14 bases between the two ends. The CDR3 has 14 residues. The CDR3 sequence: CSVVVVANQETQYF. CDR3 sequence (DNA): TGCAGCGTCGTTGTAGTGGCCAACCAAGAGACCCAGTACTTC.